This entry features one T cell receptor (beta chain) sequence. Antigen specificity is unknown. This sample is part of a study of OX40 agonist ivuxolimab in advanced cancers. General study results and limits: Low levels of normalized T-cell clonal expansion also appeared in some nonresponders.

The CDR3 contains 13 residues. The germline V gene has CDR1 LNHDA and CDR2 SQIVND (reference sequence). V was trimmed by 4 bases and J by 0 bases, leaving 6 bases between them. Sequenced by immunoSEQ multiplex PCR; TCRdb stores in-frame clones only, minus some. The sample carries about 76,000 clones, 65% to 90% recorded once. The source is an adult with an advanced solid tumor such as melanoma, head and neck, liver or kidney cancer. V gene TRBV19 combines with J gene TRBJ1-1; D gene unclear. Sample: CD4+ or CD8+ T cells sorted from blood, taken in a trial of the OX40 agonist ivuxolimab. CDR3 DNA: TGTGCCAGTAGTACCTCGGTGAACACTGAAGCTTTCTTT. Translated, it gives CASSTSVNTEAFF.